This T cell receptor (beta chain) was captured in a study of T cells after yellow fever vaccination. MiXCR, applied by TCRdb to the 5' RACE reads, yields one record per CDR3 protein. Of 400,000 or so distinct CDR3 sequences in the sample, about 19% were seen once. The CDR3 runs to 15 residues. J was trimmed by 6 bases and V by 3 bases; bases with no gene match: 6. The sample here was PBMCs, taken before the yellow fever booster vaccination. V gene TRBV12-3 or TRBV12-4 combines with J gene TRBJ1-5, with TRBD1 matching 9 bases. The TCR originated in a man younger than 30 who received the YFV17D yellow fever vaccine. DNA for the CDR3: TGTGCCAGCAGTTTGGGGACAGGGTACGGTCAGCCCCAGCATTTT. Encoded protein: CASSLGTGYGQPQHF.